This TCR beta chain was sequenced for a study of T-cell reconstitution after alpha-beta-depleted transplantation in children. Preparation of the TCRbeta library involved a method that used unique molecular identifiers. TCRdb analysed the PCR reads with MiXCR anew, one entry per CDR3 protein. The data hold about 72,000 distinct CDR3 sequences, with around 6.6% observed a single time. Trimming cost V 2 bases and J 4 bases, with 17 bases left between them. This CDR3 region has 16 residues. Germline CDR1 reads PRHDT; CDR2 reads FYEKMQ (reference sequence). This clonotype was detected many times. The chain links TRBV13 to TRBJ2-5, with D tentatively TRBD2 (7 bases). The sample here was PBMCs from the stem cell graft donor, taken from the stem cell graft. This receptor was obtained from a human donor who donated a stem cell graft to a child with acute lymphoblastic leukemia. CDR3 in DNA: TGTGCCAGCAGCTTAAGGACTAGAGGGGGAATAGAGACCCAGTACTTC. Its protein is CASSLRTRGGIETQYF.